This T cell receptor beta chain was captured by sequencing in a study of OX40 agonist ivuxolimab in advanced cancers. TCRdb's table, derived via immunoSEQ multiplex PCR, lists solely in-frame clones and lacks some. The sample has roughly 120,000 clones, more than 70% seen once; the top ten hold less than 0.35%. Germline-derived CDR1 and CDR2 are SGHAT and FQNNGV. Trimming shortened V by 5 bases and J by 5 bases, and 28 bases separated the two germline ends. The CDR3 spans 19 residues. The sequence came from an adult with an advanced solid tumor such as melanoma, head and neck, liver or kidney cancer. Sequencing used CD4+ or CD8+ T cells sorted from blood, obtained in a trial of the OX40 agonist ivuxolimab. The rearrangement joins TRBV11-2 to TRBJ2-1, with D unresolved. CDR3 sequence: CASSNRIRDGRINNNEQFF. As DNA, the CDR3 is TGTGCCAGCAGCAACCGTATTCGTGACGGCCGAATAAACAACAATGAGCAGTTCTTC.